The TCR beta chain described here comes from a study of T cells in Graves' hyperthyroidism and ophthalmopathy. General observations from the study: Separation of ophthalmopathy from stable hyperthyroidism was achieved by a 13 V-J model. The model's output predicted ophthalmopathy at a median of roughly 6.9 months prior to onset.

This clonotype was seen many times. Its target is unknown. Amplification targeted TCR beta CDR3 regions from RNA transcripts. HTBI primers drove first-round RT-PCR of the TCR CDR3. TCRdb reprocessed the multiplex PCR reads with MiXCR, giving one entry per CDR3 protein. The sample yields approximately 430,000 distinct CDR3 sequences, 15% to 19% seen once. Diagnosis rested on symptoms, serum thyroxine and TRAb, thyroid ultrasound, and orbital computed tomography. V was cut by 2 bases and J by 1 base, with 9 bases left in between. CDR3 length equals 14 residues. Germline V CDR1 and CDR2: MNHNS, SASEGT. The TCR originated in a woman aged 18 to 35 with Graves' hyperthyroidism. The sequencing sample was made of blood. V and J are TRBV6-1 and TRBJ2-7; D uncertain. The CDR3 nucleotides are TGTGCCAGCAGTGAACAGAAAGGATCCTACGAGCAGTACTTC. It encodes CASSEQKGSYEQYF.